This T cell receptor beta chain comes out of a study of control samples from healthy donors and cancer patients. TCRdb's table, derived via immunoSEQ multiplex PCR, lists solely in-frame clones and lacks some. The sample comprises 390,000 or so clones, approximately 90% of which are singletons, and around 6.4% rests with the top ten. Trimming left V 0 bases short and J 6 bases short, with 12 bases between. This CDR3 contains 14 residues. Looked up from germline, CDR1 is SGHRS and CDR2 is YFSETQ. The clonotype originates from a middle-aged man with head and neck cancer. Sample: PBMCs. The V call is TRBV5-1, the J call TRBJ1-2, with D hard to call. CDR3 in DNA: TGCGCCAGCAGCTTGGAGCGGGCAGCAAATGGCTACACCTTC. Its protein product is CASSLERAANGYTF.